This paragraph reports one T cell receptor (beta chain). Its specificity is unknown. The data were obtained in a study of cytomegalovirus exposure and HLA in healthy donors. The study, taken as a whole, reports: TCR beta chain V- and J-gene trimming was linked, in a later analysis, to a missense variant in DCLRE1C. A later examination showed that TCR association rates differed by HLA locus, with DRB1 most and HLA-C fewest.

This CDR3 spans 14 amino acids. V gave up 6 bases and J gave up 5 bases; unmatched junction bases: 7. Per germline, CDR1 MNHEY and CDR2 SVGAGI. PCR employed 60 Vbeta and 13 Jbeta primers. This table comes from immunoSEQ multiplex PCR, and its TCRdb copy is limited to in-frame clones, with some not included. This repertoire includes fewer than 100,000 clones. The V gene is TRBV6-5, the J gene TRBJ1-5; TRBD1 agrees at 7 bases. This sequence was found in a man between 18 and 35 years old in good health and CMV-seropositive. The sample comprised PBMCs. CDR3 protein: CASSNRDSYQPQHF. CDR3 DNA: TGTGCCAGCAGCAACCGGGACAGTTATCAGCCCCAGCATTTT.